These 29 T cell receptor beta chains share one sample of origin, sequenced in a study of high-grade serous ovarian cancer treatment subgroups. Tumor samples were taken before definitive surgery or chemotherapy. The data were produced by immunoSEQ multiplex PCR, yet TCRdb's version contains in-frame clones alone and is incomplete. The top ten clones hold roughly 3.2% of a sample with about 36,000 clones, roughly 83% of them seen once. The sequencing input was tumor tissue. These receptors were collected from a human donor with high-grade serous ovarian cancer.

CDR3 protein: CASSLEGATYEQYF. The CDR3 nucleotides read TGTGCCAGCAGCTTGGAAGGGGCGACTTACGAGCAGTACTTC. The chain is built from TRBV5-4 and TRBJ2-7; tentatively, D is TRBD1 (5 bases). The CDR3 consists of 14 residues. CDR1 and CDR2 (germline): SGHNT, YYREEE (reference sequence). The germline V and J ends were trimmed by 0 bases and 4 bases, with 11 bases remaining between them.

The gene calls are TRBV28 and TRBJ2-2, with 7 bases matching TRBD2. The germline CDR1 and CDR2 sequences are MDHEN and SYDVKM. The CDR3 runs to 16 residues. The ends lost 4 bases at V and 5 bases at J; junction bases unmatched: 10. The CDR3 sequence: CASSSWGGRRTGELFF. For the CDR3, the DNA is TGTGCCAGCAGTTCTTGGGGCGGGAGAAGAACCGGGGAGCTGTTTTTT. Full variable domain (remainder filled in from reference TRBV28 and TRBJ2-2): DVKVTQSSRYLVKRTGEKVFLECVQDMDHENMFWYRQDPGLGLRLIYFSYDVKMKEKGDIPEGYSVSREKKERFSLILESASTNQTSMYLCASSSWGGRRTGELFFGEGSRLTVL.

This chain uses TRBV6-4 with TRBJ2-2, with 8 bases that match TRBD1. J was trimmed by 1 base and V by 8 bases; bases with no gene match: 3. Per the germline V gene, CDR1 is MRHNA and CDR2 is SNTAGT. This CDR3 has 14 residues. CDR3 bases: TGTGCCAGCCGGGACAGGAAGAACACCGGGGAGCTGTTTTTT. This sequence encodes CASRDRKNTGELFF.

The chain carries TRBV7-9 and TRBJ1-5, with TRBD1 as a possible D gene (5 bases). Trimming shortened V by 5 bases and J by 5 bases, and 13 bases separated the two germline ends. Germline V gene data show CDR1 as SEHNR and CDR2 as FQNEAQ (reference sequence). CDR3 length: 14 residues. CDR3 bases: TGTGCCAGCAGCCCCGGGGCGGGAGATCAGCCCCAGCATTTT. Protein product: CASSPGAGDQPQHF.

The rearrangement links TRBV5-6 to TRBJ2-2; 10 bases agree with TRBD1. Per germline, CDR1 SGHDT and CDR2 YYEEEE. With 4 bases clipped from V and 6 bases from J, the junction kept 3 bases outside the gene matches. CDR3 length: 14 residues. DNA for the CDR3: TGTGCCAGCAGCCGGACAGGGGGTCCCGGGGAGCTGTTTTTT. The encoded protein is CASSRTGGPGELFF.

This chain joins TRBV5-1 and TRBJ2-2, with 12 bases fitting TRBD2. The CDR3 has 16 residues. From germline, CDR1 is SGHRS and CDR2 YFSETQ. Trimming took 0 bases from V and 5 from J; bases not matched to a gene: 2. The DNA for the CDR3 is TGCGCCAGCAGCTTGGTACTAGCGGGAGGTACCGGGGAGCTGTTTTTT. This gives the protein CASSLVLAGGTGELFF.

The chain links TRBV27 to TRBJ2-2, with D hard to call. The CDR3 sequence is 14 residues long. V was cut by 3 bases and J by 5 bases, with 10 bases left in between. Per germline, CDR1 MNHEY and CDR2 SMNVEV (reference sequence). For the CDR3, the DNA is TGTGCCAGCAGTTTGGCCAGGATGACCGGGGAGCTGTTTTTT. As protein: CASSLARMTGELFF.

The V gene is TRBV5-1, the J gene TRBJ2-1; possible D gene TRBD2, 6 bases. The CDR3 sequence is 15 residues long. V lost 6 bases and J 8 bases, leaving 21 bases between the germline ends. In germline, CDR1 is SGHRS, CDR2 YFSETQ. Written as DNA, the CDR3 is TGCGCCAGCAATGGCGGTGGGGGGTTCGGGGATGAGCAGTTCTTC. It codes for CASNGGGGFGDEQFF.

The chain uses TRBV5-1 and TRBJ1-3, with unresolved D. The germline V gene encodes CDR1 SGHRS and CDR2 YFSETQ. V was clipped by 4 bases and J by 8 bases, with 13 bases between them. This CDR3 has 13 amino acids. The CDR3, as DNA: TGCGCCAGCAGCCCCGACGGCCGTGACACCATATATTTT. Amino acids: CASSPDGRDTIYF.

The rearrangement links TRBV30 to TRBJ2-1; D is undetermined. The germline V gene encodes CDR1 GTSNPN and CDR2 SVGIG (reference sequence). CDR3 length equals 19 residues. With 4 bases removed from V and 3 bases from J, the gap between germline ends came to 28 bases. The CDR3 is CAWNLAKGAHLSHYNEQFF. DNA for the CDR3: TGTGCCTGGAACCTTGCGAAGGGCGCCCACTTATCCCACTACAATGAGCAGTTCTTC.

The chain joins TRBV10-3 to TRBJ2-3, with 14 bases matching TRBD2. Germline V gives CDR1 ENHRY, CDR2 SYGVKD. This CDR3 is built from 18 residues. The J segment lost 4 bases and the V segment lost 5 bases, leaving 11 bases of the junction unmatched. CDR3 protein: CAISTGTSGRKTPDTQYF. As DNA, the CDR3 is TGTGCCATCAGTACCGGGACTAGCGGGAGAAAAACTCCAGATACGCAGTATTTT.

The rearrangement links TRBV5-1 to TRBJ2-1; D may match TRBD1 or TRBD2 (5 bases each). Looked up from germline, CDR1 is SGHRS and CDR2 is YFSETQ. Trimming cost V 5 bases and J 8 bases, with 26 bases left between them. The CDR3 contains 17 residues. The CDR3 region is CASRRDPEVYGKDEQFF. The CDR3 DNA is TGCGCCAGCAGGAGGGACCCCGAGGTATATGGTAAGGATGAGCAGTTCTTC.

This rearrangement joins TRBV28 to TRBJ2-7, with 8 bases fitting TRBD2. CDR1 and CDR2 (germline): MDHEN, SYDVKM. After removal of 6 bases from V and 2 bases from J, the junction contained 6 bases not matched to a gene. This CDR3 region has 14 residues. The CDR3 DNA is TGTGCCAGCAGCCCTACTAGCGGCCCCTACGAGCAGTACTTC. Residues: CASSPTSGPYEQYF. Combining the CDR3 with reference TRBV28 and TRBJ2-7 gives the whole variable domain DVKVTQSSRYLVKRTGEKVFLECVQDMDHENMFWYRQDPGLGLRLIYFSYDVKMKEKGDIPEGYSVSREKKERFSLILESASTNQTSMYLCASSPTSGPYEQYFGPGTRLTVT.

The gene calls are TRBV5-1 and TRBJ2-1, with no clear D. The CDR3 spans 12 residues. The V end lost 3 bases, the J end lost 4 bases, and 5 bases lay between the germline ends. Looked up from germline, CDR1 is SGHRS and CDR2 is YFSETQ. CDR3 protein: CASSSPYNEQFF. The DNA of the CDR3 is TGCGCCAGCAGCTCCCCGTACAATGAGCAGTTCTTC. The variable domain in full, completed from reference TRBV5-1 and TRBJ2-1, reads KAGVTQTPRYLIKTRGQQVTLSCSPISGHRSVSWYQQTPGQGLQFLFEYFSETQRNKGNFPGRFSGRQFSNSRSEMNVSTLELGDSALYLCASSSPYNEQFFGPGTRLTVL.

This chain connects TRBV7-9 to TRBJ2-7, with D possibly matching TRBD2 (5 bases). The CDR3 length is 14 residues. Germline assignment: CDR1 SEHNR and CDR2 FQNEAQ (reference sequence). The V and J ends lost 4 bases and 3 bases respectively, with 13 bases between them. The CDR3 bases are TGTGCCAGCAGCTCGAGCGGATCCATCTACGAGCAGTACTTC. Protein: CASSSSGSIYEQYF.

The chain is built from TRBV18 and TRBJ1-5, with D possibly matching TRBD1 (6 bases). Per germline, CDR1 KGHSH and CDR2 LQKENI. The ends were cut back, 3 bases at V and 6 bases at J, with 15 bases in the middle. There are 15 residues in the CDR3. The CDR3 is CASSPEGRGGQPQHF. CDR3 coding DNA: TGTGCCAGCTCACCCGAGGGCAGGGGTGGTCAGCCCCAGCATTTT.

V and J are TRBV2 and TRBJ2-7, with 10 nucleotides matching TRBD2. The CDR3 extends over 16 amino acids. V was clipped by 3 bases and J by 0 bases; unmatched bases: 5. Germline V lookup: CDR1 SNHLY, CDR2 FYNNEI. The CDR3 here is CASSDGLAGDSYEQYF. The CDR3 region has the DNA TGTGCCAGCAGTGATGGTCTAGCGGGGGACTCCTACGAGCAGTACTTC.

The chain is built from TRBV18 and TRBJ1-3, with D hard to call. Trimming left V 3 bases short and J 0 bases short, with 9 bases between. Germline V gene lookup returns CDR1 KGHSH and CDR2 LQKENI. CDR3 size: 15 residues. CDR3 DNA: TGTGCCAGCTCACCCCTTGCGGCCTCTGGAAACACCATATATTTT. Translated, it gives CASSPLAASGNTIYF.

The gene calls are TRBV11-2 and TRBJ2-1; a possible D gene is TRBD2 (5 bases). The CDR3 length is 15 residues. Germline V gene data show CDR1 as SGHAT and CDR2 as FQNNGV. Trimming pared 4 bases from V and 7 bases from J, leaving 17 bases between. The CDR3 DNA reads TGTGCCAGCAGCTACGATGGACTGGATCGGAATGAGCAGTTCTTC. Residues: CASSYDGLDRNEQFF.

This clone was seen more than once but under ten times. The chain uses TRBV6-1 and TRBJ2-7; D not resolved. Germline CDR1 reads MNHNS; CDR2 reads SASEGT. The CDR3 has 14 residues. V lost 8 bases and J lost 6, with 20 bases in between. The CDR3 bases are TGTGCCAGCCGCCTTAGCCGAGCAGCTCGCGAGCAGTACTTC. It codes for CASRLSRAAREQYF.

CDR3 sequence: CASSLTGTDSPRYGYTF. Here the CDR3 DNA reads TGTGCCAGCAGCTTGACAGGGACCGATAGCCCTCGCTATGGCTACACCTTC. The chain uses TRBV7-6 and TRBJ1-2; 7 bases are shared with TRBD1. The CDR3 is made up of 17 amino acids. Trimming at V came to 3 bases and at J to 4 bases, leaving 14 bases not matched to a gene. Germline V lookup: CDR1 SGHVS, CDR2 FNYEAQ.

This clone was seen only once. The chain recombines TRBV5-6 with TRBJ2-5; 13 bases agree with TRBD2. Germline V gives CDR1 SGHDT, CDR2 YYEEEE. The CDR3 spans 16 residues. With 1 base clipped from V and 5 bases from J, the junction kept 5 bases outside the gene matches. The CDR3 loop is CASSLTSGRAWETQYF. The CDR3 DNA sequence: TGTGCCAGCAGCTTGACTAGCGGGAGGGCCTGGGAGACCCAGTACTTC.

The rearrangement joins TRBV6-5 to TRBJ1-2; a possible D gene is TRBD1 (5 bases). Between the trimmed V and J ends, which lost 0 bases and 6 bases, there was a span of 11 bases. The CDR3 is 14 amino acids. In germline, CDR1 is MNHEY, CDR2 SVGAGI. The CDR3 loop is CASSYSIGAHGYTF. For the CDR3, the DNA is TGTGCCAGCAGTTACTCGATAGGGGCCCATGGCTACACCTTC.

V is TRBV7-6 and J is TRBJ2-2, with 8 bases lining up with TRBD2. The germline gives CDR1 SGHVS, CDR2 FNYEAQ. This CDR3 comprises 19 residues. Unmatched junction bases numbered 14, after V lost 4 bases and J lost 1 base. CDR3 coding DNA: TGTGCCAGCAGCTATTTCGGGGGGGGCGAGACTGGGAACACCGGGGAGCTGTTTTTT. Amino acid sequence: CASSYFGGGETGNTGELFF. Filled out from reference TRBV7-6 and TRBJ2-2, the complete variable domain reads GAGVSQSPRYKVTKRGQDVALRCDPISGHVSLYWYRQALGQGPEFLTYFNYEAQQDKSGLPNDRFSAERPEGSISTLTIQRTEQRDSAMYRCASSYFGGGETGNTGELFFGEGSRLTVL.

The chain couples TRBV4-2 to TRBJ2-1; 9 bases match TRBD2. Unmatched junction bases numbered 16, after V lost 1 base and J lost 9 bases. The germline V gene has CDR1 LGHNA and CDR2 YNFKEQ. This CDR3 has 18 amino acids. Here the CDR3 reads CASSQGARLAGRGSEQFF. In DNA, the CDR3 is TGTGCCAGCAGCCAAGGAGCCAGGCTAGCGGGAAGAGGAAGTGAGCAGTTCTTC.

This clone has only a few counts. CDR3 in DNA: TGCGCCAGCAGACCCCTTGCAACTAATGAAAAACTGTTTTTT. Protein sequence: CASRPLATNEKLFF. The chain carries TRBV5-1 and TRBJ1-4; D is unresolved. Germline-derived CDR1 and CDR2 are SGHRS and YFSETQ. The V and J ends lost 5 bases and 0 bases respectively, with 8 bases between them. The CDR3 consists of 14 residues.

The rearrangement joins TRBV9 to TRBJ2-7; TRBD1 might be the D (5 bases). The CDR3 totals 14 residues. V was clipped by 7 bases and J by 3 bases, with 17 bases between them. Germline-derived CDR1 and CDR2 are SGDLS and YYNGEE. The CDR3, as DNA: TGTGCCAGCTCTCGACAGACGGGCGGCTACGAGCAGTACTTC. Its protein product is CASSRQTGGYEQYF.

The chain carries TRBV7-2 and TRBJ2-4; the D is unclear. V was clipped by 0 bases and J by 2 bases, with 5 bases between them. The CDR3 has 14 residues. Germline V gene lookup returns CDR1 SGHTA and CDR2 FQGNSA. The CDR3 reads CASSLAETKNIQYF. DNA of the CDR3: TGTGCCAGCAGCTTAGCAGAGACCAAAAACATTCAGTACTTC.

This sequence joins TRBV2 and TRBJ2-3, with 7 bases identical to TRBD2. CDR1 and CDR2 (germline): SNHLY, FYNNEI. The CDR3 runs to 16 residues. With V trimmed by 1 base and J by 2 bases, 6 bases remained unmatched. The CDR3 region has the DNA TGTGCCAGCAGTGAAGAGGTAGCGGGCTACACAGATACGCAGTATTTT. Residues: CASSEEVAGYTDTQYF.